This TCR beta chain appears in the sequencing data of a study of T cell responses to AZD1222 COVID-19 vaccine. The CDR3 spans 14 residues. With V trimmed by 6 bases and J by 1 base, 7 bases remained unmatched. Germline CDR1 and CDR2: SQVTM and ANQGSEA. Whole-study findings and limits: Mostly white British, mostly female donors; authors suggested clonal diversity may be underestimated.

TCRdb keeps only in-frame clones here, not all; method: immunoSEQ multiplex PCR. The sample shows some 180,000 clones, about nine tenths of them seen only once. Details on this clone: Antigen: not known.

V and J are TRBV29-1 and TRBJ1-1; 8 nucleotides match TRBD1. This clonotype was obtained from an adult who received the AZD1222 COVID-19 vaccine. The sample was peripheral blood, taken 28 days after the second AZD1222 dose. Written as DNA, the CDR3 is TGCAGCGTCGGAGGACAGGGATCGAACACTGAAGCTTTCTTT. Its protein product is CSVGGQGSNTEAFF. The whole variable domain, remainder taken from reference TRBV29-1 and TRBJ1-1, is SAVISQKPSRDICQRGTSLTIQCQVDSQVTMMFWYRQQPGQSLTLIATANQGSEATYESGFVIDKFPISRPNLTFSTLTVSNMSPEDSSIYLCSVGGQGSNTEAFFGQGTRLTVV.